This passage covers 10 T cell receptor beta chains from one sample sequenced in a study of post-analysis software for immune sequencing data. General study points: TRBV5-6, TRBV5-1 and TRBV20-1 belonged to a set of roughly five TRBV segments that were more frequent in patients than controls.

Tagging with unique molecular identifiers was a feature of the TCR beta cDNA libraries. Each CDR3 protein gets one entry after TCRdb re-called the PCR reads with MiXCR. This sample has some 700,000 distinct CDR3 sequences, with around 60% found just once. Antigen specificity for these receptors is unknown. Sequenced: blood. These receptors were obtained from a girl under 10 years old with multiple sclerosis.

The chain combines TRBV5-1 with TRBJ1-2, with unresolved D. CDR3 length: 14 amino acids. Germline-derived CDR1 and CDR2 are SGHRS and YFSETQ. Trimming left V 4 bases short and J 0 bases short, with 10 bases between. The CDR3 nucleotides read TGCGCCAGCAGCGTATACGGGACTAACTATGGCTACACCTTC. Residues: CASSVYGTNYGYTF.

The chain joins TRBV5-5 to TRBJ2-1; 8 nucleotides align to TRBD2. From germline, CDR1 is SGHKS and CDR2 YYEKEE (reference sequence). The CDR3 spans 14 residues. V shed 8 bases and J 5 bases; nucleotides not matched to a gene: 9. In nucleotides, the CDR3 is TGTGCCAGTAGCCCTCTAGCGGGCAACAATGAGCAGTTCTTC. Its translation is CASSPLAGNNEQFF.

This clonotype has only a few counts. This chain connects TRBV7-2 to TRBJ2-3; D gene unclear. V lost 3 bases, J lost 0 bases, and 10 bases lay in between. CDR1 and CDR2 from the germline V gene are SGHTA and FQGNSA. CDR3 length equals 15 residues. The CDR3 is CASSLVRASTDTQYF. CDR3 bases: TGTGCCAGCAGCTTGGTTCGCGCGAGCACAGATACGCAGTATTTT.

The chain links TRBV12-3 or TRBV12-4 to TRBJ2-7; possible D gene TRBD2, 6 bases. V shed 3 bases and J shed 3 bases, with 15 bases lying between them. The CDR3 is 15 amino acids. The CDR3 bases are TGTGCCAGCAGTTTCGGGGGACGGAGACACTACGAGCAGTACTTC. Translation: CASSFGGRRHYEQYF.

This clonotype came up a few times. This chain connects TRBV6-5 to TRBJ2-7; D gene unclear. This CDR3 region has 11 residues. With 0 bases removed from V and 6 bases from J, the gap between germline ends came to 3 bases. The germline CDR1 and CDR2 sequences are MNHEY and SVGAGI. The CDR3 sequence is CASSYSSEQYF. In DNA form, the CDR3 reads TGTGCCAGCAGTTACTCGAGCGAGCAGTACTTC.

The V gene is TRBV4-3, the J gene TRBJ1-2; 9 bases match TRBD1. Germline CDR1 and CDR2: LGHNA and YSLEER. Trimming took 1 base from V and 6 from J; bases not matched to a gene: 3. The CDR3 loop spans 14 amino acids. The CDR3 coding sequence is TGCGCCAGCAGCCAAGGACAGGGGGACCATGGCTACACCTTC. As protein: CASSQGQGDHGYTF.

The V and J genes are TRBV7-9 and TRBJ1-2; weak D call: TRBD1 (5 bases). Germline values: CDR1 SEHNR, CDR2 FQNEAQ (reference sequence). Trimming removed 5 bases at V and 0 bases at J, with 10 bases between. The CDR3 is 14 residues long. CDR3 region: CASSPRTPNYGYTF. The CDR3 DNA reads TGTGCCAGCAGCCCGAGGACACCTAACTATGGCTACACCTTC.

This clonotype was picked up many times. The chain joins TRBV4-1 to TRBJ2-7, with D possibly matching TRBD2 (6 bases). Trimming pared 0 bases from V and 0 bases from J, leaving 9 bases between. This CDR3 has 15 amino acids. Germline assignment: CDR1 MGHRA and CDR2 YSYEKL. The CDR3 nucleotides read TGCGCCAGCAGCCAAGAGGAGGGGTCCTCCTACGAGCAGTACTTC. Translated, it gives CASSQEEGSSYEQYF.

V gene TRBV5-1 combines with J gene TRBJ2-5; D is possibly TRBD2 (6 bases). Per the germline V gene, CDR1 is SGHRS and CDR2 is YFSETQ. V lost 0 bases, J lost 2 bases, and 14 bases lay in between. This CDR3 contains 16 residues. The CDR3 sequence is CASSLGNSGPQETQYF. As DNA, the CDR3 is TGCGCCAGCAGCTTGGGCAATAGCGGTCCGCAAGAGACCCAGTACTTC.

This clonotype was counted once. V usage is TRBV20-1 and J usage is TRBJ1-1; TRBD1 matches 9 bases. V shed 0 bases and J 4 bases; nucleotides not matched to a gene: 3. The germline V gene encodes CDR1 DFQATT and CDR2 SNEGSKA (reference sequence). The CDR3 is made up of 14 amino acids. The CDR3 bases are TGCAGTGCTAGAGAACAGGGGGCCGGCACTGAAGCTTTCTTT. This codes for CSAREQGAGTEAFF.